Shown below are 27 T cell receptor beta chains from a single sample sequenced in a study of blood T cell repertoires in COVID-19. Generated by immunoSEQ multiplex PCR, the TCRdb table keeps only in-frame clones and is missing some. The sample records around 120,000 clones, roughly 88% being singletons. The sequenced material came from peripheral blood. All receptors come from a woman between 45 and 65 years old with active or convalescent COVID-19.

The CDR3 DNA sequence: TGTGCCAGCAGCTCGATACTAGCGGGAAATGAGCAGTTCTTC. Translation: CASSSILAGNEQFF. The gene calls are TRBV7-9 and TRBJ2-1; TRBD2 aligns across 10 bases. The CDR3 extends over 14 amino acids. The J segment lost 7 bases and the V segment lost 4 bases, leaving 4 bases of the junction unmatched. The V gene's germline CDR1 is SEHNR and CDR2 FQNEAQ (reference sequence).

This clone was seen a few times. The V call is TRBV19, the J call TRBJ2-5; 9 nucleotides align to TRBD2. This CDR3 has 12 residues. The germline CDR1 and CDR2 sequences are LNHDA and SQIVND (reference sequence). This CDR3 reads CGRREGEETQYF. The CDR3 nucleotides read TGTGGAAGGCGGGAGGGCGAGGAGACCCAGTACTTC.

The chain carries TRBV9 and TRBJ2-1, with 11 bases matching TRBD2. This CDR3 has 16 residues. Trimming cost V 7 bases and J 9 bases; bases outside gene matches: 15. CDR1 is SGDLS and CDR2 is YYNGEE in the germline V gene. This chain's CDR3 is CASSRGSGRAEGEQFF. The CDR3 DNA reads TGTGCCAGCTCCCGGGGTAGCGGGAGGGCCGAGGGTGAGCAGTTCTTC.

There are a few counts of this clone. J is TRBJ1-4 and V is TRBV4-2, with D perhaps TRBD1 (5 bases). The CDR3 contains 14 residues. V dropped 0 bases and J dropped 8 bases, with 10 bases sitting between them. CDR1 LGHNA and CDR2 YNFKEQ come from the germline V gene. The DNA for the CDR3 is TGTGCCAGCAGCCAAGACAAGCCAGGGGAAAAACTGTTTTTT. The encoded protein is CASSQDKPGEKLFF.

The gene calls are TRBV29-1 and TRBJ2-7; 7 bases fit TRBD1. CDR3 length: 12 amino acids. J was trimmed by 9 bases and V by 4 bases; bases with no gene match: 9. CDR1 and CDR2 (germline): SQVTM, ANQGSEA. CDR3 sequence: CSVGAGGDGQYF. The CDR3 region has the DNA TGCAGCGTTGGAGCAGGGGGAGACGGGCAGTACTTC.

The V gene is TRBV24-1, the J gene TRBJ2-1; 7 bases line up with TRBD1. The germline V gene encodes CDR1 KGHDR and CDR2 SFDVKD. The CDR3 contains 15 residues. V lost 6 bases to trimming and J lost 5 bases; unmatched junction nucleotides: 9. The DNA for the CDR3 is TGTGCCACCAGTTTAAAGGGACAGCTAAACAATGAGCAGTTCTTC. It specifies CATSLKGQLNNEQFF.

The chain joins TRBV7-2 to TRBJ2-7; possible D gene TRBD2, 7 bases. The CDR3 totals 18 residues. The V end was cut by 1 base, the J end by 3 bases, with 22 bases between. Germline V gene data show CDR1 as SGHTA and CDR2 as FQGNSA. The CDR3 sequence is CASSLEGGGSGVYYEQYF. As DNA, the CDR3 is TGTGCCAGCAGCTTAGAGGGGGGAGGAAGCGGGGTTTACTACGAGCAGTACTTC. Full variable domain (outside the CDR3, taken from reference TRBV7-2 and TRBJ2-7): GAGVSQSPSNKVTEKGKDVELRCDPISGHTALYWYRQSLGQGLEFLIYFQGNSAPDKSGLPSDRFSAERTGGSVSTLTIQRTQQEDSAVYLCASSLEGGGSGVYYEQYFGPGTRLTVT.

This clone was counted only a few times. The rearrangement uses TRBV27 and TRBJ1-1, with 8 bases that match TRBD1. The CDR3 loop spans 14 amino acids. Per germline, CDR1 MNHEY and CDR2 SMNVEV (reference sequence). The trim removed 5 bases at V and 2 bases at J, leaving 4 bases unmatched. This CDR3 is CASSIQGVNTEAFF. The DNA for the CDR3 is TGTGCCAGCAGTATACAGGGGGTTAACACTGAAGCTTTCTTT.

The chain carries TRBV12-3 or TRBV12-4 and TRBJ2-1; no clear D. The CDR3 is made up of 13 amino acids. V lost 3 bases and J lost 0, with 3 bases in between. Written as DNA, the CDR3 is TGTGCCAGCAGTTTGAGCTCCTACAATGAGCAGTTCTTC. It is translated as CASSLSSYNEQFF.

The CDR3 here is CASNRGQRSLGGNQPQHF. CDR3 coding DNA: TGTGCCAGCAATCGAGGCCAGAGGAGCTTAGGCGGCAATCAGCCCCAGCATTTT. The chain carries TRBV28 and TRBJ1-5, with D unclear. The CDR3 covers 18 residues. The V gene's germline CDR1 is MDHEN and CDR2 SYDVKM. Trimming pared 7 bases from V and 2 bases from J, leaving 24 bases between.

The chain combines TRBV7-9 with TRBJ2-3; TRBD1 might be the D (5 bases). The CDR3 length is 12 residues. Germline assignment: CDR1 SEHNR and CDR2 FQNEAQ (reference sequence). Trimming took off 5 bases at V and 8 bases at J, with 11 bases between the two ends. The DNA of the CDR3 is TGTGCCAGCAGCAAAGGGGCCGGTACGCAGTATTTT. It specifies CASSKGAGTQYF.

V and J are TRBV2 and TRBJ2-5; possibly TRBD1 for D (7 bases). Looked up from germline, CDR1 is SNHLY and CDR2 is FYNNEI. The CDR3 length is 14 residues. The V end lost 8 bases, the J end lost 4 bases, and 17 bases lay between the germline ends. CDR3 sequence (DNA): TGTGCCAGCGGCAGGGGGGTGGGTGGAGAGACCCAGTACTTC. Translating gives CASGRGVGGETQYF.

The chain is built from TRBV6-2 or TRBV6-3 and TRBJ1-1; D might be TRBD1 (6 bases). Deletions cut 2 bases from V and 1 base from J, with 8 bases between. The CDR3 sequence is 14 residues long. In germline, CDR1 is MNHEY, CDR2 SVGEGT. CDR3 in amino acids: CASSYGGANTEAFF. As DNA, the CDR3 is TGTGCCAGCAGTTACGGGGGCGCGAACACTGAAGCTTTCTTT.

This chain's CDR3 is CAISDDDQGRNQPQHF. The DNA of the CDR3 is TGTGCCATCAGTGACGACGATCAGGGAAGAAATCAGCCCCAGCATTTT. The chain links TRBV10-3 to TRBJ1-5; weak D call: TRBD1 (5 bases). Germline lookup yields CDR1 ENHRY and CDR2 SYGVKD. The germline V and J ends were trimmed by 3 bases and 4 bases, with 16 bases remaining between them. The CDR3 spans 16 residues.

The genes are TRBV5-1 and TRBJ2-3; the match to TRBD1 covers 7 bases. The V gene's germline CDR1 is SGHRS and CDR2 YFSETQ. The CDR3 length is 14 residues. With V trimmed by 4 bases and J by 6 bases, 8 bases remained unmatched. The CDR3 spells CASSGNRGSDTQYF. CDR3 sequence (DNA): TGCGCCAGCAGCGGGAACAGGGGTTCCGATACGCAGTATTTT. The full variable domain, with the rest looked up from reference TRBV5-1 and TRBJ2-3, is KAGVTQTPRYLIKTRGQQVTLSCSPISGHRSVSWYQQTPGQGLQFLFEYFSETQRNKGNFPGRFSGRQFSNSRSEMNVSTLELGDSALYLCASSGNRGSDTQYFGPGTRLTVL.

V is TRBV5-8 and J is TRBJ2-5; TRBD1 is a possible D gene (5 bases). CDR1 is SGHTS and CDR2 is YDEGEE in the germline V gene. CDR3 length: 15 residues. Trimming left V 8 bases short and J 0 bases short, with 17 bases between. The CDR3 spells CASSTVLQYQETQYF. CDR3 sequence (DNA): TGTGCCAGTTCGACAGTTCTCCAATACCAAGAGACCCAGTACTTC.

The gene calls are TRBV3-1 (or the pseudogene TRBV3-2) and TRBJ2-1, with 12 bases that match TRBD2. This CDR3 contains 16 residues. CDR1 is LGHDT, CDR2 YNNKEL, per germline (reference sequence). Losses at the gene ends were 1 base for V and 6 bases for J; bases not matched to a gene: 4. The CDR3 sequence is CASSQGLAGEGNEQFF. CDR3 nucleotides: TGTGCCAGCAGCCAAGGACTAGCGGGAGAGGGCAATGAGCAGTTCTTC.

The chain is built from TRBV11-2 and TRBJ2-1; D is unclear. The length of the CDR3 is 17 residues. Trimming removed 4 bases at V and 3 bases at J, with 19 bases between. Germline V gene sequence: CDR1 SGHAT, CDR2 FQNNGV. This CDR3 is CASSSPSFGYDYNEQFF. CDR3 nucleotides: TGTGCCAGCAGCTCCCCCTCGTTCGGGTATGACTACAATGAGCAGTTCTTC.

The CDR3 protein is CAWSLQWAGGTQETQYF. The CDR3 nucleotides read TGTGCCTGGAGTTTGCAGTGGGCCGGGGGTACCCAAGAGACCCAGTACTTC. The V gene is TRBV30, the J gene TRBJ2-5; D may be TRBD2 (6 bases). The CDR3 contains 17 residues. V was clipped by 2 bases and J by 1 base, with 20 bases between them. Germline loops: CDR1 GTSNPN, CDR2 SVGIG (reference sequence).

This sequence joins TRBV2 and TRBJ2-2, with 7 bases that match TRBD2. The CDR3 is made up of 16 amino acids. V gave up 6 bases and J gave up 2 bases; unmatched junction bases: 9. Germline-derived CDR1 and CDR2 are SNHLY and FYNNEI. The chain's CDR3 is CASRGPWGLNTGELFF. The CDR3 nucleotides read TGTGCCAGCAGGGGACCTTGGGGACTAAACACCGGGGAGCTGTTTTTT.

This chain links TRBV30 with TRBJ2-2; D remains unclear. V dropped 1 base and J dropped 6 bases, with 18 bases sitting between them. The CDR3 sequence is 16 residues long. Germline CDR1 GTSNPN, CDR2 SVGIG (reference sequence). DNA of the CDR3: TGTGCCTGGAGTGATCTATCCCAGGCCTTGTCCGGGGAGCTGTTTTTT. Translated, it gives CAWSDLSQALSGELFF. The entire variable domain, with the rest obtained from reference TRBV30 and TRBJ2-2, is as follows: SQTIHQWPATLVQPVGSPLSLECTVEGTSNPNLYWYRQAAGRGLQLLFYSVGIGQISSEVPQNLSASRPQDRQFILSSKKLLLSDSGFYLCAWSDLSQALSGELFFGEGSRLTVL.

The CDR3 DNA reads TGTGCCAGCAGCCGAGTTGGAGCCGGGGAGCTGTTTTTT. Protein: CASSRVGAGELFF. The chain links TRBV7-9 to TRBJ2-2, with D uncertain. Germline CDR1 is SEHNR and CDR2 is FQNEAQ (reference sequence). Trimming shortened V by 5 bases and J by 6 bases, and 10 bases separated the two germline ends. CDR3 length: 13 amino acids.

The chain combines TRBV2 with TRBJ2-2; TRBD1 is a possible D gene (6 bases). CDR3 length equals 15 residues. Germline V gene lookup returns CDR1 SNHLY and CDR2 FYNNEI. V dropped 6 bases and J dropped 5 bases, with 16 bases sitting between them. This CDR3 reads CASRPSQTGTGELFF. The CDR3 DNA follows: TGTGCCAGCAGACCCAGCCAGACAGGAACCGGGGAGCTGTTTTTT.

The V call is TRBV7-2, the J call TRBJ2-1, with D perhaps TRBD1 (5 bases). The CDR3 contains 14 residues. Per the germline V gene, CDR1 is SGHTA and CDR2 is FQGNSA. Trimming took 3 bases from V and 6 from J, leaving 12 bases between them. DNA of the CDR3: TGTGCCAGCAGCTTTAGACAGAGAGTCAATGAGCAGTTCTTC. Protein: CASSFRQRVNEQFF.

This clone has only a few counts. The chain joins TRBV7-2 to TRBJ1-1; 8 nucleotides agree with TRBD1. The V and J ends lost 5 bases and 6 bases, in that order; junction bases with no gene match: 17. The CDR3 consists of 17 residues. Germline V gene lookup returns CDR1 SGHTA and CDR2 FQGNSA. The DNA of the CDR3 is TGTGCCAGCAGCCCCCGAAGGACAGGGAATTTTCTGTCTGAAGCTTTCTTT. Protein sequence: CASSPRRTGNFLSEAFF.

The chain recombines TRBV9 with TRBJ2-3, with 10 bases matching TRBD2. Germline trimming cut 0 bases from V and 6 bases from J; bases unmatched to any gene: 7. From germline, CDR1 is SGDLS and CDR2 YYNGEE. The CDR3 is 16 amino acids. DNA for the CDR3: TGTGCCAGCAGCGTAGGAACTAGCGGGAACCGGGATACGCAGTATTTT. Its translation is CASSVGTSGNRDTQYF.

The chain employs TRBV6-2 or TRBV6-3 and TRBJ1-3; TRBD1 is a possible D gene (5 bases). The CDR3 runs 15 residues. Germline CDR1 reads MNHEY; CDR2 reads SVGEGT. Trimming stripped 5 bases from V and 4 bases from J, with 15 bases between. Here the CDR3 DNA reads TGTGCCAGCAGTCGGGGGTCGAGGGAAGGAAACACCATATATTTT. Translation gives CASSRGSREGNTIYF.